This TCR beta chain was obtained from a study of beta chain features in type 1 diabetes. Study-level background: Over all samples combined, 107,917,701 sorted cells were examined. General study points: HLA influence on TCRB rearrangement stayed unresolved here.

CD45RO/CCR7/CD25/CD127/CD95/CD27 staining was used to isolate CD4+ naive, central memory, regulatory and stem cell-like memory cells by sorting. CDR1 and CDR2 (germline): SEHNR, FQNEAQ (reference sequence). After removal of 8 bases from V and 6 bases from J, the junction contained 11 bases not matched to a gene. The CDR3 is 15 amino acids. Sequencing targeted expressed TCRB transcripts, as all isolated RNA had been reverse transcribed. Mean read depth for stem cell-like memory T cell samples was 900,000 to 1,300,000 reads. Clones were sequenced by immunoSEQ multiplex PCR, and TCRdb holds only the in-frame ones, with some missing. The profile shows some 100,000 clones, almost 40% of them singletons. Points on this clone: The antigen is not known.

The V and J genes are TRBV7-9 and TRBJ2-1; TRBD2 matches 9 bases. Material: stem cell memory CD4+ T cells from blood. The TCR was taken from a woman aged 18-35 years in good health. The CDR3 DNA reads as TGTGCCAGCGCCGCGGGAGGGCGGAGTTTCAATGAGCAGTTCTTC. It specifies CASAAGGRSFNEQFF.